This T cell receptor (beta chain) is from a study of post-analysis software for immune sequencing data. Study-level results: Five or six TRBV segments were significantly more frequent in patients than in controls. TRBV5-6, TRBV5-1 and TRBV20-1 were among these segments.

The TCR beta cDNA libraries contained unique molecular identifiers. Between about 0.85 and 10 million T cells gave rise to roughly 0.5 million cDNA molecules. Each CDR3 protein gets one entry after TCRdb re-called the PCR reads with MiXCR. The sample lists about 800,000 distinct CDR3 sequences; 30% were seen once. Notes on this clonotype: Its antigen is still unknown.

V lost 0 bases to trimming and J lost 2 bases, with 15 bases between them. This CDR3 is built from 16 residues. The germline gives CDR1 SGHRS, CDR2 YFSETQ. Specimen: blood. The chain is built from TRBV5-1 and TRBJ2-7, with TRBD2 as a possible D gene (6 bases). The receptor's source is a girl aged 10 to 17 with multiple sclerosis. CDR3 in DNA: TGCGCCAGCAGCTTGGAAGCCGGGAGTCAACCCTACGAGCAGTACTTC. This translates into CASSLEAGSQPYEQYF.